This T cell receptor (beta chain) originates from a study of PD-1 blockade in classical Hodgkin lymphoma. Sequenced by immunoSEQ multiplex PCR; TCRdb stores in-frame clones only, minus some. Counted here are 29,000 or so clones, 71% occurring once; the ten biggest clones make up 2.5% to 3.5%. From germline, CDR1 is SGHVS and CDR2 FNYEAQ. The CDR3 is made up of 15 amino acids. V lost 2 bases and J lost 5; bases outside the gene matches: 8. All patients experienced relapse after autologous stem cell transplantation, and brentuximab vedotin exposure was variable. The patients, who had relapsed/refractory classical Hodgkin lymphoma, achieved best responses of complete response, partial response or progressive disease. Study-level points and caveats: With respect to the repertoire differences, their causes, possibly disease activity or prior therapy, remain undefined.

With regard to this clone: What it recognizes is unknown.

The chain has TRBV7-6 and TRBJ2-7, with 8 positions matching TRBD1. The receptor's source is a human donor with classical Hodgkin lymphoma. Source: peripheral blood mononuclear cells (PBMCs), taken before the second cycle of nivolumab. The DNA of the CDR3 is TGTGCCAGCAGCTTATATGTGGCAGGGGGCGACGAGCAGTACTTC. Translating gives CASSLYVAGGDEQYF.